This T cell receptor (beta chain) was retrieved from a study of blood T cells in healthy people across ages. Background on the study: Template-switching capture recovered about one barcoded beta molecule per two T cells.

CDR3 length equals 14 residues. Trimming took 6 bases from V and 1 from J, leaving 12 bases between them. CDR1 and CDR2 from the germline V gene are SQVTM and ANQGSEA. This clonotype was seen a few times. The antigen is undetermined. Study-wide points: Observed TCR beta diversity showed a strong correlation with the percentage of naive T cells as measured by flow cytometry. Fewer expanded clones and more diversity marked long-lived versus aged donors.

Sample-barcoded 5' priming and a J-beta primer mix drove a second PCR of roughly 7 to 11 cycles. Per sample, CDR3-containing paired-end reads numbered at least 2.5 million. One entry per CDR3 protein results from TCRdb running MiXCR on the 5' RACE reads. The sample lists approximately 1.5 million distinct CDR3 sequences; approximately 43% were seen once. The TCR comes from a young woman in good health. The V gene is TRBV29-1, the J gene TRBJ2-2; D is ambiguous. The specimen sequenced was blood. This CDR3 is CSVKWAGNTGELFF. In DNA form, the CDR3 reads TGCAGCGTGAAATGGGCCGGGAACACCGGGGAGCTGTTTTTT.